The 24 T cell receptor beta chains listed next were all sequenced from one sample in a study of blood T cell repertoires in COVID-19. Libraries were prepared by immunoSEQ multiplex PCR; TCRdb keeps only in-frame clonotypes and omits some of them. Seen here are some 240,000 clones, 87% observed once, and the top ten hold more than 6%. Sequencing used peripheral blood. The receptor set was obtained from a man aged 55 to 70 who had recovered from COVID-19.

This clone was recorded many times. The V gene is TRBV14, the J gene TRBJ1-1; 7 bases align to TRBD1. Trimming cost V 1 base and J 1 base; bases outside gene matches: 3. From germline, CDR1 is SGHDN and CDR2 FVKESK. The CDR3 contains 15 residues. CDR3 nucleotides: TGTGCCAGCAGCCAAGGGGGGACAGCGAACACTGAAGCTTTCTTT. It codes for CASSQGGTANTEAFF.

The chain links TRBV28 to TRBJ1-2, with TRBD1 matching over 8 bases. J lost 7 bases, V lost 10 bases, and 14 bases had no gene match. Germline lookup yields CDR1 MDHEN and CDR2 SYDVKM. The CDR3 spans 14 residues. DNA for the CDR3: TGTGCCAAGAGCAGGAGGACAGGGCGGGCTGGCTACACCTTC. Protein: CAKSRRTGRAGYTF.

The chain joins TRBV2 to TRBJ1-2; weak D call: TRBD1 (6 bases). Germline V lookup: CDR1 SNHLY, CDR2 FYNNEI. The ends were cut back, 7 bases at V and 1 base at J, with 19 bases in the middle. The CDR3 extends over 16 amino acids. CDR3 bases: TGTGCCAGCAAGACAGGAGGCAGTGGTGGTAACTATGGCTACACCTTC. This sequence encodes CASKTGGSGGNYGYTF.

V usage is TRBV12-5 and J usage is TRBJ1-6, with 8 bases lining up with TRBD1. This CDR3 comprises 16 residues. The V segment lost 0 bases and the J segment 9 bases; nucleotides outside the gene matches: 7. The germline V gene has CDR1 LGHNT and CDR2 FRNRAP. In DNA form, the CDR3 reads TGTGCTAGTGGTTTGGTACTGGGACAGGAGGGTTCACCCCTCCACTTT. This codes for CASGLVLGQEGSPLHF. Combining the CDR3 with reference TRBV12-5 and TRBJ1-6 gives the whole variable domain DARVTQTPRHKVTEMGQEVTMRCQPILGHNTVFWYRQTMMQGLELLAYFRNRAPLDDSGMPKDRFSAEMPDATLATLKIQPSEPRDSAVYFCASGLVLGQEGSPLHFGNGTRLTVT.

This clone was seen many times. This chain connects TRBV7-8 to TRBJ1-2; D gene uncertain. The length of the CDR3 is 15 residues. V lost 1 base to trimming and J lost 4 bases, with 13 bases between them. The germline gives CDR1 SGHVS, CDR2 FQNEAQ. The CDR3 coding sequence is TGTGCCAGCAGCTTAGAGGTAGGAGGAATCTATGGCTACACCTTC. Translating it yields CASSLEVGGIYGYTF.

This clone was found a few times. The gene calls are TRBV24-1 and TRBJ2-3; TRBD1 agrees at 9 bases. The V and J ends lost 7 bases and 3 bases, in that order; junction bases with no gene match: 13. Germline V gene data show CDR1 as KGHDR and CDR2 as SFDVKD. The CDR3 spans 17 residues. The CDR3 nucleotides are TGTGCCACCAGCGGGCGGGCGGGGACAGGGCATACAGATACGCAGTATTTT. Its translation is CATSGRAGTGHTDTQYF.

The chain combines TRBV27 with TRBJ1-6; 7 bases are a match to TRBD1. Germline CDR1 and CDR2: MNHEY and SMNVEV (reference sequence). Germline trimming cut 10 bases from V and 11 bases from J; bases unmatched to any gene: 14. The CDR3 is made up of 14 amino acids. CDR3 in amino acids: CATSRRTGATPLHF. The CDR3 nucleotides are TGTGCCACCTCCCGGAGGACAGGCGCCACACCCCTCCACTTT.

This CDR3 is CASSLWRQDEKLFF. The DNA of the CDR3 is TGCGCCAGCAGCTTGTGGCGACAGGACGAAAAACTGTTTTTT. The chain has TRBV5-1 and TRBJ1-4, with D possibly being TRBD1 (6 bases). Germline CDR1 reads SGHRS; CDR2 reads YFSETQ. The V gene lost 1 base and the J gene lost 8 bases, with 12 bases spanning the gap. The CDR3 spans 14 residues.

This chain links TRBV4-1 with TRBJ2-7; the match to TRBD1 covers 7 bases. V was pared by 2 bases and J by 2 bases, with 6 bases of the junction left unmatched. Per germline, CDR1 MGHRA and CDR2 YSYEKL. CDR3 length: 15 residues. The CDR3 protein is CASSQRTGETYEQYF. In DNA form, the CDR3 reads TGCGCCAGCAGCCAAAGGACAGGCGAGACCTACGAGCAGTACTTC.

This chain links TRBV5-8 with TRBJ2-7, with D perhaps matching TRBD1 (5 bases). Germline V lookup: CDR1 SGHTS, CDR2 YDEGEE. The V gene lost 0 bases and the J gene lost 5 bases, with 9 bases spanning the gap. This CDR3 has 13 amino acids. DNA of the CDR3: TGTGCCAGCAGCTTGGACAGGAACCACGAGCAGTACGTC. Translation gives CASSLDRNHEQYV.

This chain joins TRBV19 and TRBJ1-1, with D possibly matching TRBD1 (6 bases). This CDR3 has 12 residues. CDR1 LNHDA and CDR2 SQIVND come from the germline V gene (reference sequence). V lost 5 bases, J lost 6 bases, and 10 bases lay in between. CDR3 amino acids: CASSGGGPEAFF. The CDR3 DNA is TGTGCCAGTAGTGGGGGGGGGCCTGAAGCTTTCTTT.

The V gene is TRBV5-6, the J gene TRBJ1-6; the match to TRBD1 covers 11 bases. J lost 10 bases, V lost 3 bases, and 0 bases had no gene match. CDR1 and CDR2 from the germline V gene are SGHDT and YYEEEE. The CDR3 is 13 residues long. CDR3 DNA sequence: TGTGCCAGCAGCTGGACAGGGGGCTCACCCCTCCACTTT. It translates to CASSWTGGSPLHF.

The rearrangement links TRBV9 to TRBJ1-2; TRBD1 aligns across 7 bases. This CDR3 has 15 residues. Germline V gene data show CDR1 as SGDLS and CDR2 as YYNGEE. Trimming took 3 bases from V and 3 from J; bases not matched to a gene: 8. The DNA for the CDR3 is TGTGCCAGCAGCGCAACATCAGGGGGATACTATGGCTACACCTTC. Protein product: CASSATSGGYYGYTF.

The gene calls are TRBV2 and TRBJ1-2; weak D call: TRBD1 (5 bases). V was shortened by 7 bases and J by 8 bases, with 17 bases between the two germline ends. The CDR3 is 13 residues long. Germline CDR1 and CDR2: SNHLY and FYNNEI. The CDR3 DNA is TGTGCCAGCACCGTGCGTCGGGACTTAGGCTACACCTTC. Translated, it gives CASTVRRDLGYTF.

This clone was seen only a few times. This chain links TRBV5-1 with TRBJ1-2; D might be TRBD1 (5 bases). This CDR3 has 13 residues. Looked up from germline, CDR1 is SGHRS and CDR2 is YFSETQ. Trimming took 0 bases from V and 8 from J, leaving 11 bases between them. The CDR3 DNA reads TGCGCCAGCAGCTTGGGTCAGGGTGGCGGCTACACCTTC. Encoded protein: CASSLGQGGGYTF.

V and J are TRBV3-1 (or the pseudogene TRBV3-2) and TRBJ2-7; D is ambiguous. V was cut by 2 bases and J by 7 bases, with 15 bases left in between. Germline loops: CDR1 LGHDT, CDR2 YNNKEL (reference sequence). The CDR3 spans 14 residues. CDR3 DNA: TGTGCCAGCAGCCAACTAGTTGTCACGGGTGAGCAGTACTTC. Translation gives CASSQLVVTGEQYF.

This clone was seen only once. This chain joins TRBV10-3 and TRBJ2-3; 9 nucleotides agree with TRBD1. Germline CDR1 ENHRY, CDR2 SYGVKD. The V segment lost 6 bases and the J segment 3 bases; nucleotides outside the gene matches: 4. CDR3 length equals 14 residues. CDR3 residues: CAIRTGGRTDTQYF. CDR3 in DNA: TGTGCCATCAGAACAGGGGGCAGGACAGATACGCAGTATTTT.

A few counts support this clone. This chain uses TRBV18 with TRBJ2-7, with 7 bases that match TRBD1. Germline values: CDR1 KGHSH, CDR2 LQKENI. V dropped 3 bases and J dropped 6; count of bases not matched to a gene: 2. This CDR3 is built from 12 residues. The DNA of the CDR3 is TGTGCCAGCTCACCCGGACAGGCCGAGCAGTACTTC. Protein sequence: CASSPGQAEQYF.

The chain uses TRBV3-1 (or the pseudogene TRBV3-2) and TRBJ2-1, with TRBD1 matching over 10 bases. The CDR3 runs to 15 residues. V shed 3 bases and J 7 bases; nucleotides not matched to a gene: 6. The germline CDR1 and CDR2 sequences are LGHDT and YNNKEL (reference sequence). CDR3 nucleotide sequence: TGTGCCAGCAGCCAGCCGGGACAGGGGATGAATGAGCAGTTCTTC. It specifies CASSQPGQGMNEQFF.

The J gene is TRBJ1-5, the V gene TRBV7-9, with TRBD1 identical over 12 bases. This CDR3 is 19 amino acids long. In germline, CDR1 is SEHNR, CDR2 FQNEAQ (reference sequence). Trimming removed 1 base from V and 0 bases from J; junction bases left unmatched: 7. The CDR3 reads CASSLVGTGGYYSNQPQHF. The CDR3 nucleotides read TGTGCCAGCAGCTTAGTTGGGACAGGGGGCTATTATAGCAATCAGCCCCAGCATTTT.

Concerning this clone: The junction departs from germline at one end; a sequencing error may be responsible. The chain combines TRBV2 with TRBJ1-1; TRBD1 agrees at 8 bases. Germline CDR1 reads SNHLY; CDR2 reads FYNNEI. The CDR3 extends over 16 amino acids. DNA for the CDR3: TGTGCCAGTAGTGAAAGGCGACAGGGGATTGGCACTGAAGCTTTCTTT. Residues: CASSERRQGIGTEAFF.

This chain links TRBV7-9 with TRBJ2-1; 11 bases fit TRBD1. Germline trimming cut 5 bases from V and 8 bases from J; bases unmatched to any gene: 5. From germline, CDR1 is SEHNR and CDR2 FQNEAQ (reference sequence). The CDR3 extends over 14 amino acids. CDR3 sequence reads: CASSPGTGGYEQFF. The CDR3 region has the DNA TGTGCCAGCAGCCCAGGGACAGGGGGTTATGAGCAGTTCTTC.

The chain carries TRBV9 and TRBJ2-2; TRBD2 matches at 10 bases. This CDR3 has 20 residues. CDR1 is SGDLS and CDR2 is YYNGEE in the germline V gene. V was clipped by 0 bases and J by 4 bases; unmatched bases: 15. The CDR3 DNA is TGTGCCAGCAGCGTAGGTCCAGCGGGGGGGCGAAGTCTGGGCACCGGGGAGCTGTTTTTT. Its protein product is CASSVGPAGGRSLGTGELFF.

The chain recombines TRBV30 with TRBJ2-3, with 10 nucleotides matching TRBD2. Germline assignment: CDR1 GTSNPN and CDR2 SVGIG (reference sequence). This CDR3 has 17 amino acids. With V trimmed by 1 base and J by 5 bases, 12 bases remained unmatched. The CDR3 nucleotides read TGTGCCTGGAGTGGTCATAGCGGGGGGCCTTCTTTAGATACGCAGTATTTT. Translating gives CAWSGHSGGPSLDTQYF. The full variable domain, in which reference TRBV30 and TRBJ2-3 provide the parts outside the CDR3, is SQTIHQWPATLVQPVGSPLSLECTVEGTSNPNLYWYRQAAGRGLQLLFYSVGIGQISSEVPQNLSASRPQDRQFILSSKKLLLSDSGFYLCAWSGHSGGPSLDTQYFGPGTRLTVL.